This T cell receptor (beta chain) was recovered during a study of cytomegalovirus exposure and HLA in healthy donors. The overall study: Unique TCR beta sequences numbering about 100 million came from about 179 million T cells in an earlier analysis. Whole-study findings and limits: Most observed TCR sequences were rare, whereas some public TCRs were detected in many donors. About 180 TCR beta chains were listed as cytomegalovirus-associated.

Primers for the PCR totalled 60 Vbeta and 13 Jbeta. Here immunoSEQ multiplex PCR was the method, and the copy in TCRdb shows in-frame clones only, minus some. The top ten hold roughly 1.5% of the sample, which has about 190,000 clones, around three quarters seen once. Unmatched junction bases numbered 13, after V lost 8 bases and J lost 1 base. This CDR3 has 16 residues. Germline CDR1 and CDR2: LNHDA and SQIVND (reference sequence). These donors counted as nominally healthy when sampled, but unrecorded immune exposures were likely. Of note for this clone: Its antigen is still unknown.

This chain connects TRBV19 to TRBJ2-7; 8 bases line up with TRBD1. This clonotype was obtained from a woman under 30 in good health and CMV-seronegative. Sequencing used PBMCs. Here the CDR3 DNA reads TGTGCCAGTTCGGGACAGGCACTCTACTCGTCCTACGAGCAGTACTTC. This sequence encodes CASSGQALYSSYEQYF.